One sample yielded the 4 T cell receptor beta chains listed below, sequenced in a study of Graves' ophthalmopathy and Graves' hyperthyroidism. Investigators amplified TCR beta CDR3 regions from RNA transcripts. Second-round multiplex PCR followed a first-round RT-PCR using HTBI primers. TCRdb re-called the multiplex PCR reads with MiXCR, one entry per CDR3 protein. The sample holds 650,000 to 900,000 distinct CDR3 sequences; 35% to 50% are singletons and the top ten take 44%. Source material: peripheral blood. The receptors derive from an adult man with Graves' ophthalmopathy.

The gene calls are TRBV10-3 and TRBJ2-3, with D possibly being TRBD2 (6 bases). Looked up from germline, CDR1 is ENHRY and CDR2 is SYGVKD. The CDR3 totals 13 residues. Trimming pared 11 bases from V and 4 bases from J, leaving 16 bases between. CDR3 DNA sequence: TGTGCCGGTAACGGCGGGGCCGCAGATACGCAGTATTTT. Residues: CAGNGGAADTQYF.

This clonotype was detected a few times. V gene TRBV10-2 combines with J gene TRBJ1-3; D is perhaps TRBD1 (5 bases). V dropped 1 base and J dropped 4 bases, with 11 bases sitting between them. This CDR3 has 15 residues. Germline V CDR1 and CDR2: WSHSY, SAAADI. The DNA for the CDR3 is TGCGCCAGCAGTGAGTGGGGGGTAGCGGGAAACACCATATATTTT. Its protein is CASSEWGVAGNTIYF.

Concerning this clonotype: This may be a read error: a much more frequent sequence differs by one nucleotide. The chain employs TRBV7-6 and TRBJ1-1, with D maybe TRBD1 (6 bases). Germline CDR1 SGHVS, CDR2 FNYEAQ. CDR3 length: 17 residues. V was shortened by 5 bases and J by 3 bases, with 22 bases between the two germline ends. The CDR3 DNA follows: TGTGCCAGCAGCCGACGGACAGCAATAATAGTGGACACTGAAGCTTTCTTT. Its translation is CASSRRTAIIVDTEAFF. The whole variable domain, remainder taken from reference TRBV7-6 and TRBJ1-1, is GAGVSQSPRYKVTKRGQDVALRCDPISGHVSLYWYRQALGQGPEFLTYFNYEAQQDKSGLPNDRFSAERPEGSISTLTIQRTEQRDSAMYRCASSRRTAIIVDTEAFFGQGTRLTVV.

The V call is TRBV7-8, the J call TRBJ2-7; D is possibly TRBD1 (5 bases). The length of the CDR3 is 13 residues. Trimming took 5 bases from V and 6 from J, leaving 14 bases between them. Germline CDR1 reads SGHVS; CDR2 reads FQNEAQ. CDR3 sequence: CASSDLQASEQYF. Here the CDR3 DNA reads TGTGCCAGCAGCGATCTACAGGCATCCGAGCAGTACTTC. Variable domain in full (rest from reference TRBV7-8 and TRBJ2-7): GAGVSQSPRYKVAKRGQDVALRCDPISGHVSLFWYQQALGQGPEFLTYFQNEAQLDKSGLPSDRFFAERPEGSVSTLKIQRTQQEDSAVYLCASSDLQASEQYFGPGTRLTVT.